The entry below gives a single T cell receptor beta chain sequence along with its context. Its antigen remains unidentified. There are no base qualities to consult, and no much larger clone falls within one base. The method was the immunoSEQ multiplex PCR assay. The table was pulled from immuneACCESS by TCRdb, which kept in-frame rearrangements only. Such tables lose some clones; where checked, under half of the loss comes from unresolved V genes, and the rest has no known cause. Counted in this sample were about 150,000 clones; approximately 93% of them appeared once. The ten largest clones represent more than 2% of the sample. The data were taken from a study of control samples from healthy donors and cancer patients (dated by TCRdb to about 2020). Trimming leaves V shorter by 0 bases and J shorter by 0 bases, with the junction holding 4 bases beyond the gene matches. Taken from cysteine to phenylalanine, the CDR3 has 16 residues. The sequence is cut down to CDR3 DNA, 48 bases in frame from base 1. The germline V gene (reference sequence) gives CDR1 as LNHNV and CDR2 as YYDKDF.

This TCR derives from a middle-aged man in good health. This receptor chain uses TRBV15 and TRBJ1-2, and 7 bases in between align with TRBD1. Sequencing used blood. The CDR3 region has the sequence CATSRDRDRANYGYTF. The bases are TGTGCCACCAGCAGAGATCGGGACAGAGCTAACTATGGCTACACCTTC.